Listed below are T cell receptor beta chains from one sample, sequenced in a study of blood T cell repertoires in COVID-19. The repertoire was sequenced with immunoSEQ multiplex PCR; TCRdb's copy has only in-frame clones and lacks some. The sample holds tens of thousands of clones, under 90% seen once. The sample taken for sequencing was peripheral blood. All receptors derive from a man aged 55 to 70 with COVID-19, enrolled during active disease. CDR3s include the opening cysteine and the closing phenylalanine or tryptophan. A D gene is named only where the DNA matches it firmly. The listing skips clone size in some rows; elsewhere it reads once, few, many or a size class.

D,V,size,J,DNA,CDR3
TRBD2,TRBV5-4,.,TRBJ2-1,TGTGCCCTCGGGACTAGCGGGAGCATTGGGCAGTTCTTC,CALGTSGSIGQFF
.,TRBV18,.,TRBJ1-2,TGTGCCAGCTCACCCGAGCTGACAGAGGCCTATGGCTACACCTTC,CASSPELTEAYGYTF
.,TRBV25-1,.,TRBJ1-2,TGTGCCAGCAGTGAAACAGGGATGTATGGCTACACCTTC,CASSETGMYGYTF
TRBD2,TRBV25-1,.,TRBJ2-7,TGTGCCAGCAGTGCGGGAGGGCCTAAGGAGCAGTACTTC,CASSAGGPKEQYF
.,TRBV11-2,.,TRBJ1-2,TGTGCCAGCGGCCGCGGGGTCGATGGCTACACCTTC,CASGRGVDGYTF
TRBD2,TRBV7-3,.,TRBJ2-2,TGTGCCAGCCGGAGCGGGGATAACACCGGGGAGCTGTTTTTT,CASRSGDNTGELFF
TRBD2,TRBV29-1,.,TRBJ2-1,TGCAGCGTTGTTGTAGCGGGAGCGGGGGAGCAGTTCTTC,CSVVVAGAGEQFF
TRBD1,TRBV24-1,.,TRBJ1-1,TGTGCCACCAGTGACCCGACAGGGGGGAACACTGAAGCTTTCTTT,CATSDPTGGNTEAFF
TRBD2,TRBV6-1,.,TRBJ2-2,TGTGCCAGCAGTGGGACTAGCGGGAGAGGGGGCACCGGGGAGCTGTTTTTT,CASSGTSGRGGTGELFF
TRBD1,TRBV28,.,TRBJ1-2,TGTGCCAGCAGTTCTGGAGAAGCCGGGACAGGCAATGGCTACACCTTC,CASSSGEAGTGNGYTF
.,TRBV19,.,TRBJ1-4,TGTGCCAGTAGTACCGGACTGCGTAATGAAAAACTGTTTTTT,CASSTGLRNEKLFF
TRBD2,TRBV6-1,.,TRBJ2-5,TGTGCCAGCAGTGAAGCCCTAGCGGACCAAGAGACCCAGTACTTC,CASSEALADQETQYF
TRBD1,TRBV24-1,.,TRBJ2-6,TGTGCCACCAGTAGTCCGGGACAGGGGTCTGGGGCCAACGTCCTGACTTTC,CATSSPGQGSGANVLTF
.,TRBV24-1,.,TRBJ2-1,TGTGCCACCCAGGTGCAAGGGGGAGACAATGAGCAGTTCTTC,CATQVQGGDNEQFF
.,TRBV2,.,TRBJ2-1,TGTGCCAGCAGTCTACTAACAGGGATTAAAGGTGAGCAGTTCTTC,CASSLLTGIKGEQFF
TRBD1,TRBV19,once,TRBJ1-2,TGTGCCAGTAGTATTTCCCCGACAGGGGGCTACTATGGCTACACCTTC,CASSISPTGGYYGYTF
TRBD1,TRBV23-1,.,TRBJ2-5,TGCGCCAGTCGGAGCCAGGGGGCCGGGGAGACCCAGTACTTC,CASRSQGAGETQYF
TRBD1,TRBV19,.,TRBJ1-6,TGTGCCAGTAGTAGGGCTCGGACAGGAAATTCACCCCTCCACTTT,CASSRARTGNSPLHF
.,TRBV4-3,.,TRBJ1-4,TGCGCCAGCAGCCAAGAATTTACGACATCCAAACTGTTTTTT,CASSQEFTTSKLFF
.,TRBV18,few,TRBJ1-4,TGTGCCAGCTCACCACCTGGAGCAACTAATGAAAAACTGTTTTTT,CASSPPGATNEKLFF
.,TRBV30,.,TRBJ1-5,TGTGCCTGGAGCTATGGGGGCCGGGGCAATCAGCCCCAGCATTTT,CAWSYGGRGNQPQHF
TRBD1,TRBV19,.,TRBJ1-6,TGTGCCAGTAGTATAACCTTCCCTGGACAGGGGGCTGGATCACCCCTCCACTTT,CASSITFPGQGAGSPLHF
TRBD1,TRBV4-1,.,TRBJ2-2,TGCGCCAGCAGCCAAGACCTGGTGGGACAGGGGTTTCGGAACACCGGGGAGCTGTTTTTT,CASSQDLVGQGFRNTGELFF
TRBD2,TRBV11-2,few,TRBJ2-1,TGTGCCAGCAGCTTAGATCTTGAAGCGGGGGCCTACAATGAGCAGTTCTTC,CASSLDLEAGAYNEQFF
TRBD1,TRBV7-6,.,TRBJ1-6,TGTGCCAGCAGTTGGGGACAGTCCGAAGGTTCACCCCTCCACTTT,CASSWGQSEGSPLHF
.,TRBV6-8,.,TRBJ1-2,TGTGCCAGCAGCCGGACCCGGGAGGACTATGGCTACACCTTC,CASSRTREDYGYTF
TRBD2,TRBV7-9,.,TRBJ2-1,TGTGCCAGCAGCTTAAGGCGGGAGTACAATGAGCAGTTCTTC,CASSLRREYNEQFF
.,TRBV6-1,.,TRBJ2-7,TGTGCCAGCAGTGAGGCCCTGAACTACGAGCAGTACTTC,CASSEALNYEQYF
TRBD2,TRBV27,.,TRBJ2-3,TGTGCCAGCAGTTTAGGCCCTAGCGGTCCTAGCACAGATACGCAGTATTTT,CASSLGPSGPSTDTQYF
TRBD2,TRBV5-1,once,TRBJ2-1,TGCGCCAGCAGCTTTTACAGGACTAGCGGTTACAATGAGCAGTTCTTC,CASSFYRTSGYNEQFF